One and the same sample provided the 29 T cell receptor beta chains below, sequenced in a study of T cells in Graves' hyperthyroidism and ophthalmopathy. It was RNA transcripts that yielded the amplified TCR beta CDR3 regions. In the first-round RT-PCR of the TCR CDR3, the HTBI primer set was used. TCRdb reprocessed the multiplex PCR reads via MiXCR and lists one record per CDR3 protein. Of about 640,000 distinct CDR3 sequences listed, around 13% are singletons. Sequenced: blood. These TCRs come from a woman between 45 and 60 years old with Graves' ophthalmopathy.

The sample holds many counts of this clonotype. This sequence joins TRBV20-1 and TRBJ2-5; D remains ambiguous. The V and J ends lost 5 bases and 3 bases respectively, with 10 bases between them. The CDR3 covers 12 residues. CDR1 and CDR2 from the germline V gene are DFQATT and SNEGSKA (reference sequence). CDR3 amino acids: CSAADREETQYF. In nucleotides, the CDR3 is TGCAGTGCTGCGGATCGGGAAGAGACCCAGTACTTC.

This clonotype came up once. The chain uses TRBV12-3 or TRBV12-4 and TRBJ1-6; unclear D gene. Trimming took 8 bases from V and 4 from J, leaving 18 bases between them. CDR3 length: 16 amino acids. This CDR3 is CASPPPPARYNSPLHF. In DNA form, the CDR3 reads TGTGCCAGCCCCCCCCCCCCGGCCCGTTATAATTCACCCCTCCACTTT.

The sample holds many counts of this clonotype. The chain has TRBV20-1 and TRBJ1-1; D unclear. This CDR3 comprises 11 residues. The V gene lost 6 bases and the J gene lost 4 bases, with 9 bases spanning the gap. Germline lookup yields CDR1 DFQATT and CDR2 SNEGSKA (reference sequence). The CDR3 is CSAFQGTEAFF. As DNA, the CDR3 is TGCAGTGCCTTTCAAGGCACTGAAGCTTTCTTT.

In regard to this clonotype: A much larger clonotype is one base distant, so this may be a read error. The V gene is TRBV28, the J gene TRBJ2-5, with 7 nucleotides matching TRBD1. The germline V gene encodes CDR1 MDHEN and CDR2 SYDVKM. This CDR3 has 14 amino acids. CDR3 amino acids: CASSPGDRQEAQYF. The CDR3 DNA is TGTGCCAGCAGTCCAGGGGACAGACAAGAGGCCCAGTACTTC.

This clonotype was counted many times. The gene calls are TRBV5-1 and TRBJ2-7; 9 bases fit TRBD1. The CDR3 has 13 residues. Per the germline V gene, CDR1 is SGHRS and CDR2 is YFSETQ. Unmatched junction bases numbered 3, after V lost 5 bases and J lost 3 bases. The DNA of the CDR3 is TGCGCCAGCAGGGACAGGGGAATCTACGAGCAGTACTTC. Translated: CASRDRGIYEQYF.

This clonotype was counted ten times or more. This chain joins TRBV2 and TRBJ2-1; TRBD2 aligns across 8 bases. V lost 9 bases, J lost 3 bases, and 1 base stayed unmatched. CDR3 length: 12 residues. The germline CDR1 and CDR2 sequences are SNHLY and FYNNEI. The CDR3 loop reads CASSGIYNEQFF. DNA of the CDR3: TGTGCCAGTAGCGGGATCTACAATGAGCAGTTCTTC.

This clonotype has a handful of counts. This chain uses TRBV4-3 with TRBJ2-2; either TRBD1 or TRBD2 may supply D (5 bases each). Per the germline V gene, CDR1 is LGHNA and CDR2 is YSLEER. Trimming removed 3 bases at V and 3 bases at J, with 8 bases between. CDR3 size: 14 residues. In DNA, the CDR3 is TGCGCCAGCAGCCAGGGGACCTACACCGGGGAGCTGTTTTTT. It encodes CASSQGTYTGELFF.

This clonotype turned up a few times. This chain links TRBV24-1 with TRBJ2-1; 7 nucleotides align to TRBD1. The CDR3 is made up of 14 amino acids. The germline V gene encodes CDR1 KGHDR and CDR2 SFDVKD. V dropped 9 bases and J dropped 8; count of bases not matched to a gene: 12. The CDR3 sequence is CATSKGGSVDEQFF. The CDR3 DNA is TGTGCCACCTCAAAAGGGGGCAGTGTTGATGAGCAGTTCTTC.

The chain employs TRBV27 and TRBJ2-1, with D uncertain. The V end lost 1 base, the J end lost 0 bases, and 10 bases lay between the germline ends. Germline CDR1 MNHEY, CDR2 SMNVEV (reference sequence). The CDR3 runs to 16 residues. The CDR3 loop reads CASSLFPRSSYNEQFF. The CDR3, as DNA: TGTGCCAGCAGTTTATTCCCCCGGAGCTCCTACAATGAGCAGTTCTTC.

This clonotype was detected a few times. The rearrangement links TRBV5-1 to TRBJ2-1, with TRBD1 matching over 7 bases. Losses at the gene ends were 5 bases for V and 0 bases for J; bases not matched to a gene: 5. The CDR3 contains 15 residues. In germline, CDR1 is SGHRS, CDR2 YFSETQ. This chain's CDR3 is CASRYGQASYNEQFF. The CDR3 DNA is TGCGCCAGCAGATACGGACAGGCCTCCTACAATGAGCAGTTCTTC.

In its sample, this clonotype was seen many times. The rearrangement links TRBV7-9 to TRBJ2-3; no firm D call. V lost 0 bases and J 4 bases, leaving 11 bases between the germline ends. CDR3 length: 15 amino acids. Germline V gene sequence: CDR1 SEHNR, CDR2 FQNEAQ (reference sequence). The CDR3 protein is CASSLAGRDADTQYF. The DNA for the CDR3 is TGTGCCAGCAGCTTAGCCGGCAGAGATGCAGATACGCAGTATTTT.

This clonotype was counted many times. J is TRBJ2-5 and V is TRBV30, with unresolved D. The CDR3 covers 12 residues. Germline V gene lookup returns CDR1 GTSNPN and CDR2 SVGIG (reference sequence). Trimming stripped 2 bases from V and 5 bases from J, with 9 bases between. This CDR3 reads CAWSKVGETQYF. CDR3 sequence (DNA): TGTGCCTGGAGTAAGGTCGGGGAGACCCAGTACTTC.

This clonotype was counted many times. The genes are TRBV12-3 or TRBV12-4 and TRBJ1-5; 11 nucleotides line up with TRBD1. This CDR3 comprises 17 residues. The ends lost 6 bases at V and 1 base at J; junction bases unmatched: 8. The CDR3 protein is CASSRTGGQVSNQPQHF. In DNA form, the CDR3 reads TGTGCCAGCAGCCGGACAGGGGGCCAGGTGAGCAATCAGCCCCAGCATTTT.

This clonotype has ten or more counts. The chain couples TRBV28 to TRBJ2-1; 7 bases map to TRBD2. The CDR3 contains 15 residues. The V gene end was trimmed by 5 bases and the J gene end by 3 bases; junction bases not matched to a gene: 7. Germline V gene sequence: CDR1 MDHEN, CDR2 SYDVKM. In DNA, the CDR3 is TGTGCCAGCAGTCCGGCCGGGACTAACTACAATGAGCAGTTCTTC. Amino acids: CASSPAGTNYNEQFF.

This clonotype appeared a few times. The V call is TRBV4-1, the J call TRBJ2-1; D unresolved. The V gene's germline CDR1 is MGHRA and CDR2 YSYEKL. CDR3 length: 16 amino acids. V was cut by 3 bases and J by 6 bases, with 18 bases left in between. The CDR3 reads CASSQPRASRLNEQFF. CDR3 bases: TGCGCCAGCAGCCAGCCTAGGGCCTCGAGGCTCAATGAGCAGTTCTTC.

The rearrangement joins TRBV20-1 to TRBJ2-3; 13 bases match TRBD2. The CDR3 totals 19 residues. Germline V gene lookup returns CDR1 DFQATT and CDR2 SNEGSKA (reference sequence). V lost 0 bases, J lost 2 bases, and 11 bases stayed unmatched. The DNA of the CDR3 is TGCAGTGCTAGAGAGGAACTAGCGGGAGGGCTAGTTCCCACAGATACGCAGTATTTT. Translated, it gives CSAREELAGGLVPTDTQYF.

This clonotype was seen repeatedly, ten times or more. The V and J genes are TRBV5-6 and TRBJ2-3; D may match TRBD1 or TRBD2 (6 bases each). This CDR3 has 15 residues. Germline V CDR1 and CDR2: SGHDT, YYEEEE. V lost 4 bases and J lost 2, with 14 bases in between. CDR3 nucleotides: TGTGCCAGCAGCCCCAATCCGGGGGCCACAGATACGCAGTATTTT. It yields the protein CASSPNPGATDTQYF.

There are many counts of this clonotype. The chain employs TRBV7-3 and TRBJ2-4, with 10 bases matching TRBD2. J gave up 8 bases and V 11 bases, and 3 bases lay outside the gene matches. Germline CDR1 and CDR2: SGHTA and FQGTGA. The CDR3 has 11 amino acids. For the CDR3, the DNA is TGTGCCTCCGGGACTAGCGACATTCAGTACTTC. It encodes CASGTSDIQYF. Looking up the rest from reference TRBV7-3 and TRBJ2-4 gives the full variable domain: GAGVSQTPSNKVTEKGKYVELRCDPISGHTALYWYRQSLGQGPEFLIYFQGTGAADDSGLPNDRFFAVRPEGSVSTLKIQRTERGDSAVYLCASGTSDIQYFGAGTRLSVL.

The gene calls are TRBV5-4 and TRBJ1-1; D is ambiguous. CDR1 and CDR2 from the germline V gene are SGHNT and YYREEE (reference sequence). The V end lost 2 bases, the J end lost 0 bases, and 11 bases lay between the germline ends. CDR3 size: 15 residues. The CDR3 reads CASSLSLGLNTEAFF. CDR3 coding DNA: TGTGCCAGCAGCTTATCTCTTGGCCTGAACACTGAAGCTTTCTTT.

In this sample, this clonotype turned up a few times. The V call is TRBV2, the J call TRBJ2-2, with D perhaps matching TRBD2 (6 bases). V was shortened by 4 bases and J by 5 bases, with 8 bases between the two germline ends. There are 13 residues in the CDR3. Germline lookup yields CDR1 SNHLY and CDR2 FYNNEI. DNA of the CDR3: TGTGCCAGCAGTGTAGGGAGGACCGGGGAGCTGTTTTTT. Amino acid sequence: CASSVGRTGELFF. The full variable domain, rest sourced from reference TRBV2 and TRBJ2-2, is EPEVTQTPSHQVTQMGQEVILRCVPISNHLYFYWYRQILGQKVEFLVSFYNNEISEKSEIFDDQFSVERPDGSNFTLKIRSTKLEDSAMYFCASSVGRTGELFFGEGSRLTVL.

Notes on this clonotype: A clone one base away is much larger, so this may be a read error. The chain couples TRBV20-1 to TRBJ2-1; 9 bases fit TRBD1. Germline V gives CDR1 DFQATT, CDR2 SNEGSKA (reference sequence). The CDR3 extends over 15 amino acids. In nucleotides, the CDR3 is TGCAATGTTAGACGCCCTCGGGACAGGGACAATGAGCAGTTCTTC. The encoded protein is CNVRRPRDRDNEQFF.

The V call is TRBV7-3, the J call TRBJ1-2, with D perhaps matching TRBD1 (6 bases). The CDR3 contains 17 residues. With 1 base removed from V and 4 bases from J, the gap between germline ends came to 19 bases. Germline V gene lookup returns CDR1 SGHTA and CDR2 FQGTGA. The CDR3 loop reads CASSLSGGQADIYGYTF. DNA for the CDR3: TGTGCCAGCAGCTTAAGTGGGGGCCAGGCGGATATCTATGGCTACACCTTC. Filled out from reference TRBV7-3 and TRBJ1-2, the complete variable domain reads GAGVSQTPSNKVTEKGKYVELRCDPISGHTALYWYRQSLGQGPEFLIYFQGTGAADDSGLPNDRFFAVRPEGSVSTLKIQRTERGDSAVYLCASSLSGGQADIYGYTFGSGTRLTVV.

V and J are TRBV19 and TRBJ1-1; possibly TRBD1 for D (5 bases). The CDR3 covers 12 residues. V was cut by 3 bases and J by 6 bases, with 8 bases left in between. Germline loops: CDR1 LNHDA, CDR2 SQIVND (reference sequence). The CDR3 reads CASSMGVAEAFF. The CDR3 DNA reads as TGTGCCAGTAGTATGGGGGTCGCTGAAGCTTTCTTT.

The V and J genes are TRBV14 and TRBJ2-7, with a possible D match to TRBD1 (5 bases). The CDR3 is made up of 14 amino acids. Germline V CDR1 and CDR2: SGHDN, FVKESK. V lost 1 base to trimming and J lost 5 bases, with 12 bases between them. The CDR3 protein is CASSQVRAFDEQYF. CDR3 sequence (DNA): TGTGCCAGCAGCCAAGTCAGGGCCTTCGACGAGCAGTACTTC.

The chain employs TRBV19 and TRBJ1-5, with 10 bases lining up with TRBD1. The CDR3 covers 17 residues. The trim removed 5 bases at V and 0 bases at J, leaving 7 bases unmatched. In germline, CDR1 is LNHDA, CDR2 SQIVND (reference sequence). The CDR3 coding sequence is TGTGCCAGTAGTGGGACAGGGGAAGGGCTTAGCAATCAGCCCCAGCATTTT. Protein sequence: CASSGTGEGLSNQPQHF. Full variable domain (rest looked up from reference TRBV19 and TRBJ1-5): DGGITQSPKYLFRKEGQNVTLSCEQNLNHDAMYWYRQDPGQGLRLIYYSQIVNDFQKGDIAEGYSVSREKKESFPLTVTSAQKNPTAFYLCASSGTGEGLSNQPQHFGDGTRLSIL.

This clonotype was seen more than once but under ten times. The chain is built from TRBV7-8 and TRBJ2-1; TRBD2 matches 7 bases. Germline CDR1 and CDR2: SGHVS and FQNEAQ. This CDR3 region has 16 residues. The trim removed 6 bases at V and 0 bases at J, leaving 8 bases unmatched. The CDR3 protein is CASSQLLASSYNEQFF. CDR3 DNA: TGTGCCAGCAGTCAATTACTAGCGAGCTCCTACAATGAGCAGTTCTTC. The entire variable domain, with the rest obtained from reference TRBV7-8 and TRBJ2-1, is as follows: GAGVSQSPRYKVAKRGQDVALRCDPISGHVSLFWYQQALGQGPEFLTYFQNEAQLDKSGLPSDRFFAERPEGSVSTLKIQRTQQEDSAVYLCASSQLLASSYNEQFFGPGTRLTVL.

This clonotype was detected a few times. A single base separates this from a much larger clone, so it may be a read error. The V and J genes are TRBV28 and TRBJ2-7; D is unclear. CDR1 and CDR2 from the germline V gene are MDHEN and SYDVKM. V lost 10 bases and J 4 bases, leaving 17 bases between the germline ends. The CDR3 is 13 amino acids. The chain's CDR3 is CATEMGITYEQYF. DNA for the CDR3: TGTGCCACCGAAATGGGAATCACATACGAGCAGTACTTC.

This chain uses TRBV2 with TRBJ2-2, with 11 bases fitting TRBD2. Germline V gene sequence: CDR1 SNHLY, CDR2 FYNNEI. V gave up 2 bases and J gave up 6 bases; unmatched junction bases: 5. CDR3 length equals 16 residues. CDR3 in DNA: TGTGCCAGCAGTGAAATGACTAGCGGGAAGTCCGGGGAGCTGTTTTTT. Amino acid sequence: CASSEMTSGKSGELFF.

The chain combines TRBV6-2 or TRBV6-3 with TRBJ2-3; TRBD1 aligns across 7 bases. Germline CDR1 MNHEY, CDR2 SVGEGT. V lost 6 bases to trimming and J lost 0 bases; unmatched junction nucleotides: 9. CDR3 length: 16 residues. The CDR3 nucleotides are TGTGCCAGCAGGGCAGGACCGGGACAGAGCACAGATACGCAGTATTTT. Its protein product is CASRAGPGQSTDTQYF.